The source of this T cell receptor (beta chain) is a study of cytomegalovirus exposure and HLA in healthy donors (dated by TCRdb to 2015 to 2018). Concerning the study at large: In an earlier analysis of under 600 of the donors, less than 350 Gb of sequence data and just under 120 million unique TCR beta sequences from roughly 200 million T cells were reported. About 330 gigabases of sequencing data and 75 million to 85 million unique TCR sequences made up an early release that covered approximately 700 HLA-typed donors. Among the roughly 370 genotyped donors, approximately 81% belonged to the genetic ancestry cluster associated with self-reported Caucasian donors. The study was designed to test whether signatures of past pathogen exposure could be identified by cataloging public T cell receptors. Using immunosequencing, the study profiled T cell repertoires from approximately 700 subjects and related those repertoires to cytomegalovirus serostatus. A separate validation cohort of more than 100 different subjects was used in addition to the roughly 720-subject first cohort. To predict cytomegalovirus infection status, the study brought together high-throughput TCR immunosequencing, statistical association of individual TCRs with disease status, and machine learning. A later analysis re-examined previously published TCR beta repertoires from 500 to 700 donors and added high-resolution HLA genotyping to investigate patterns of TCR occurrence. Rather than using new phenotypic data, the later analysis identified candidate immune exposures from TCR beta sequences and from how often those sequences occurred across donors. An earlier analysis of 500 to 750 of the donors applied high-throughput TCR beta sequencing to assess whether each TCR beta V gene segment acted as functional or pseudogenic. Alongside the repertoire data, information on donor age, sex, ethnicity and CMV serostatus was compiled. A later genetic analysis took genome-wide SNP genotypes for about three fifths of the roughly 700 donors and used that subset as a discovery cohort. Every repertoire in the discovery cohort had been generated on one and the same sequencing platform. Class I and class II HLA loci were covered by the typing at four-digit resolution. The number of typed donors differed by locus: 629-630 for A, B, C, DRB1 and DQB1; 500 to 550 for DQA1; some 590 for DPA1; and some 470 for DPB1. Because of strong linkage in the cohort, a few DR-DQ haplotypes were treated as single units for association and clustering. On average, roughly 250,000 unique TCR beta nucleotide sequences were sequenced per donor among 398 genotyped donors of the cohort, with 15% to 20% of those sequences being non-productive.

The cohort comprised 666 healthy bone marrow donors. All cohort members were sampled while nominally healthy, although unrecorded immune exposures were likely present. The donor tested CMV seronegative, placing the donor among the roughly 340 seronegative members of the cohort. Each donor provided a peripheral blood sample, and peripheral blood mononuclear cells were used for TCR beta sequencing. Genomic DNA was extracted from the blood cell samples with the Qiagen DNeasy Blood Extraction Kit. Libraries were built with the immunoSEQ multiplex PCR assay. For the multiplex PCR, a mixture combining 60 forward primers for TCR Vbeta segments and 13 reverse primers for TCR Jbeta segments was used. The CDR3 region of rearranged TCR beta genes was amplified from genomic DNA by a multiplex PCR assay. On the Illumina HiSeq System, the amplified TCR beta libraries were sequenced as 87-base-pair reads. As for the original processing: A later analysis tallied roughly 76 million unique TCR beta chains across the 640 or so repertoires, and about 12 million of those chains were shared by two or more donors. To remove PCR and sequencing errors, raw reads were error-corrected and collapsed into unique sequences using a nearest-neighbor algorithm that merged closely related sequences. To assign V, D and J gene segments, CDR3 sequences were aligned to IMGT reference sequences. For a sequence to be retained, at least a six-nucleotide match to both a V gene segment and a J gene segment was required. Rearrangements were called productive when the CDR3 lacked stop codons and stayed in frame with V and J; all others were non-productive. Following IMGT convention, CDR3 was defined as the stretch from the second conserved V-encoded cysteine to the conserved J-encoded phenylalanine. The earlier analysis of about 610 of the donors excluded sequences that lacked an unambiguous match to a single V gene segment. In an earlier analysis of 450 to 700 of the donors, V segments were called functional above 56.7% productive rearrangements and were called segregating when the between-donor standard deviation exceeded 5%. A statistical classification framework was developed to diagnose cytomegalovirus status using the catalog of TCR beta chain sequences. In a later analysis, V and J genes were assigned by comparing TCR nucleotide sequences against IMGT/GENE-DB human TR gene sequences. A later analysis assigned CDR3 sequences and most-parsimonious VDJ recombination scenarios with the TCRdist pipeline. In a later analysis, each TCR beta chain was defined by its CDR3 amino acid sequence together with its V-gene family, and reads without a unique V-gene family were excluded. In a later analysis, 450 to 600 highly shared, low-generation-probability nucleotide sequences were removed to address suspected cross-contamination and a sequencing artifact. In a later analysis, a clonal expansion index was calculated for each public chain from normalized within-repertoire ranks of inferred template counts. A later analysis computed generation probabilities with a VDJ recombination model fitted to out-of-frame rearrangements, and checked the results against IGoR. In a later analysis, hypergeometric tests were used to score TCR-TCR, TCR-HLA and TCR-CMV co-occurrence, with a repertoire-size bias correction applied to TCR pairs. To estimate false discovery rates, a later analysis permuted the HLA or CMV assignments 20 times. In a later analysis, co-occurring TCRs were grouped using DBSCAN, with TCRdist sequence similarity added in when clustering inside HLA-allele-positive subsets. Repertoires with fewer than 30,000 or more than 120,000 public chains were left out of co-occurrence clustering, as were four to six repertoires with anomalous nucleotide sharing. TCRdb's version of the immuneACCESS table is confined to in-frame rearrangements and falls short of the full clone set. An unresolved V gene accounts for under half of the shortfall where checked; the remainder is of unknown origin. D and trimming come from the DNA, and the V and J calls and clone size come from that table. Recorded for this sample are approximately 86,000 clones; about 74% of them occurred a single time. 2.5% to 3.5% of the sample is held by the ten biggest clonotypes.

The full study reports these points: A later analysis found that HLA-associated TCR beta chains were more clonally expanded and had lower generation probabilities than equally common non-associated chains. In a later analysis, most CMV-associated TCR beta chains were found to appear HLA-restricted, with HLA associations seemingly driven largely by CMV exposure. This cohort had only TCR beta chains sequenced, and the lack of alpha or paired-chain data limited which features could be detected. V-gene and J-gene trimming of TCR beta chains was associated with a missense DCLRE1C variant in a later genetic analysis, and the association was replicated in an independent cohort. Some IMGT-functional V segments, including TRBV6-2 and TRBV6-3, could not be told apart with the 87-base-pair reads, so those segments were excluded. Correlated functional status among segregating V segments might be attributable to linkage disequilibrium, but an unknown experimental factor could not be ruled out. A group of highly shared sequence variants was considered likely to be a technical artifact of the sequencing pipeline. HLA typing was unavailable for some donors at each locus, so association tests used only the typed subset. Immune exposure information for the cohort was limited to CMV serostatus. The earlier analysis of a few hundred of the donors excluded fewer than 20 rarely observed V segments, including chromosome 9 orphons, because counts were too low. The presence/absence analyses assumed that sequencing depth was roughly uniform across donors, and that assumption may not be true. According to a later analysis, TCR association rates differed among HLA loci, with DRB1 alleles showing the most associated TCRs and HLA-C alleles showing the fewest. A further reported finding was that TCR beta sequences accurately predicted the HLA-A and HLA-B alleles for most subjects in the first cohort. The authors suggested that the approach could potentially be generalized to other disease states and immunological phenotypes. The study gave a list of 150 to 200 TCR beta chains associated with cytomegalovirus. Broadly in line with IMGT annotations, most TCR beta V segments showed up in productive rearrangements about 90% or about 30% of the time in an earlier analysis of 450 to 600 of the donors. Three of the identified cytomegalovirus-associated TCR beta chains were confirmed in vitro to be specific for cytomegalovirus antigens. When HLA alleles, especially DR and DQ, strongly co-occurred, attributing TCR associations to individual alleles was difficult. In a later genetic analysis, fewer N-insertions in productive TCRs were reported among donors in an Asian-associated ancestry cluster than the roughly 700-donor mean. At a false discovery rate of 0.05, a later analysis linked some 18,000 TCR beta sequences to specific HLA alleles. Most TCR sequences were seen in very few donors, while some public TCRs were found in many individuals. In a later analysis, several top co-occurrence clusters were reported to appear linked to parvovirus B19, influenza, CMV and Epstein-Barr virus. The classifier was reported to diagnose cytomegalovirus status with high specificity and sensitivity in both the original cohort and the validation cohort.

CDR1 and CDR2, looked up from the germline V gene, are ENHRY and SYGVKD. V sheds 1 base and J sheds 7 bases, leaving 5 bases between their ends. The CDR3 runs 12 residues from the cysteine to the phenylalanine. The CDR3 DNA has 36 bases and is translated from base 1. Regarding this clone: Its antigen remains unidentified. No per-base quality is available; no much larger clone lies one base away.

The sequenced material came from PBMCs. The sequence links TRBV10-3 to TRBJ1-5; no D gene is confidently identified. The TCR comes from a man between 35 and 55 years old in good health and CMV-seronegative. This receptor has the CDR3 CAISEFGQPQHF. The DNA is as follows: TGTGCCATCAGTGAGTTTGGCCAGCCCCAGCATTTT.